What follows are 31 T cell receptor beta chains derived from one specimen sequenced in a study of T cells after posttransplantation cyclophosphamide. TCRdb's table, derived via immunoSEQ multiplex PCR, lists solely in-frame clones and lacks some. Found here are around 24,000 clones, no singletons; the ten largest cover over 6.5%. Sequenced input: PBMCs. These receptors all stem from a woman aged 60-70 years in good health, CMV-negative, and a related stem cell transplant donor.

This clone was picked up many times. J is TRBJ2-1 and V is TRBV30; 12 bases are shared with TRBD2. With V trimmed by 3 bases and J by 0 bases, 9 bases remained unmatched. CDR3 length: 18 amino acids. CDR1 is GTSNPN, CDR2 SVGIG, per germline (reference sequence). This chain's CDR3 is CAWRGTSGPVNSYNEQFF. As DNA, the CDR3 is TGTGCCTGGAGGGGGACTAGCGGGCCAGTTAACTCCTACAATGAGCAGTTCTTC.

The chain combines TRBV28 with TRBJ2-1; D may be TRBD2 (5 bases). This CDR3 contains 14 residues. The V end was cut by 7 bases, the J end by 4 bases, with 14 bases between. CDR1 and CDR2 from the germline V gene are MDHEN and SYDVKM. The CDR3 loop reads CASTTWRGYNEQFF. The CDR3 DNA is TGTGCCAGCACAACCTGGCGCGGGTACAATGAGCAGTTCTTC.

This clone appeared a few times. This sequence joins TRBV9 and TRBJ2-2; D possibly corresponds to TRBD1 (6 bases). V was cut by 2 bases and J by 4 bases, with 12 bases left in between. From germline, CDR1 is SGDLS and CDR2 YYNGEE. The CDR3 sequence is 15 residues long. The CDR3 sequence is CASSVVGAGTGELFF. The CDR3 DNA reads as TGTGCCAGCAGCGTGGTGGGGGCAGGCACCGGGGAGCTGTTTTTT. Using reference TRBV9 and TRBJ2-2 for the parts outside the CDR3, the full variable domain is DSGVTQTPKHLITATGQRVTLRCSPRSGDLSVYWYQQSLDQGLQFLIQYYNGEERAKGNILERFSAQQFPDLHSELNLSSLELGDSALYFCASSVVGAGTGELFFGEGSRLTVL.

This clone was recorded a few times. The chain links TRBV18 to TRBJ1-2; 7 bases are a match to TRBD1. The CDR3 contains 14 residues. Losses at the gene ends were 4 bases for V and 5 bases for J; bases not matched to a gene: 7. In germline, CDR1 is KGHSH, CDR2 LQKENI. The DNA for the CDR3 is TGTGCCAGCTCACTGGGACAGCTTATGTATGGCTACACCTTC. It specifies CASSLGQLMYGYTF.

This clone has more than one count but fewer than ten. The CDR3 is CASSTHVASYSGKGNEQYF. The CDR3 region has the DNA TGTGCCAGCAGCACCCATGTCGCCTCTTATAGCGGGAAGGGGAACGAGCAGTACTTC. V and J are TRBV11-2 and TRBJ2-7, with 8 bases fitting TRBD2. Germline CDR1 and CDR2: SGHAT and FQNNGV. V gave up 5 bases and J gave up 5 bases; unmatched junction bases: 23. CDR3 size: 19 residues.

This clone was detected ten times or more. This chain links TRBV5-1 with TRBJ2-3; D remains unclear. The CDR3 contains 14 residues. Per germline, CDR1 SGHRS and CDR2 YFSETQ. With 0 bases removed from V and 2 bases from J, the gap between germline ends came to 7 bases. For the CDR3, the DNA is TGCGCCAGCAGCTTGGGGGCTTACACAGATACGCAGTATTTT. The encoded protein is CASSLGAYTDTQYF.

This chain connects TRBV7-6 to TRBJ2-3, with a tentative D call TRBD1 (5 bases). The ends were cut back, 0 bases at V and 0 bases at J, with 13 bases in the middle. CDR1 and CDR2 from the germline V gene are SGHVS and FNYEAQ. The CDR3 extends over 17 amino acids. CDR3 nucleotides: TGTGCCAGCAGCTTAGCGGCAGGGCCTTCTAGCACAGATACGCAGTATTTT. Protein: CASSLAAGPSSTDTQYF.

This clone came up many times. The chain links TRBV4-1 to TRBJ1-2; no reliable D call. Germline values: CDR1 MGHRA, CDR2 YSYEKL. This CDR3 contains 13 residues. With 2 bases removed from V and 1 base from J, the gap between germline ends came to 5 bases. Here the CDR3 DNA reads TGCGCCAGCAGCCAAACCAGTAACTATGGCTACACCTTC. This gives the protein CASSQTSNYGYTF.

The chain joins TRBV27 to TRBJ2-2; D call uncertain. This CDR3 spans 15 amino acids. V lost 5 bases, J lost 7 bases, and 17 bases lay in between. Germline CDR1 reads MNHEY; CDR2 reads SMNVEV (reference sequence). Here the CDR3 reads CASSPLTLNIGELFF. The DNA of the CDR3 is TGTGCCAGCAGTCCCCTGACTCTGAATATCGGGGAGCTGTTTTTT.

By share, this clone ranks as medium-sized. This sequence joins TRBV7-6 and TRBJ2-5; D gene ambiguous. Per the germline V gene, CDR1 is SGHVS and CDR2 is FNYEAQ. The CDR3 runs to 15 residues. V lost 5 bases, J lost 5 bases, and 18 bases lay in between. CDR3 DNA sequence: TGTGCCAGCAGCGCCCAACCTCTAGTCGCGGAGACCCAGTACTTC. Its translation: CASSAQPLVAETQYF.

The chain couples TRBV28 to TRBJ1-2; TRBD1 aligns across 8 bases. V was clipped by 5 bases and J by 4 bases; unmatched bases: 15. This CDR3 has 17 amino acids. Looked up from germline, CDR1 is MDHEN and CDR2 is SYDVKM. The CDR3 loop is CASSLPGQGPGGYGYTF. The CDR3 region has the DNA TGTGCCAGCAGTCTTCCAGGACAGGGCCCCGGGGGCTATGGCTACACCTTC.

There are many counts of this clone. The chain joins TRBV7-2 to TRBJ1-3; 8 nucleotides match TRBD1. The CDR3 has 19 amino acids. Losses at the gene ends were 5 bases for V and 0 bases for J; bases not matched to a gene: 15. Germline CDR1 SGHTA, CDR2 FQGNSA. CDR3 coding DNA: TGTGCCAGCAGCCTAGATTCCCCGGACAGGGCCATCTCTGGAAACACCATATATTTT. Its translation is CASSLDSPDRAISGNTIYF.

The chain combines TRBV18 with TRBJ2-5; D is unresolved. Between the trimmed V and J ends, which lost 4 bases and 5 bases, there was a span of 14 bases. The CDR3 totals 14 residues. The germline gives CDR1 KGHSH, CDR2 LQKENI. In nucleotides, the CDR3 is TGTGCCAGCTCACGTGCCCTGGGCGCCGAGACCCAGTACTTC. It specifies CASSRALGAETQYF.

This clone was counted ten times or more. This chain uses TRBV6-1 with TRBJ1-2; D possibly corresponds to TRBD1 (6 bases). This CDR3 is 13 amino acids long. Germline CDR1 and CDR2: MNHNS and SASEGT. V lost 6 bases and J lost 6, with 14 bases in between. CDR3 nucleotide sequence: TGTGCCAGCAGGGGGGTTAGGGGGAATGGCTACACCTTC. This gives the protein CASRGVRGNGYTF.

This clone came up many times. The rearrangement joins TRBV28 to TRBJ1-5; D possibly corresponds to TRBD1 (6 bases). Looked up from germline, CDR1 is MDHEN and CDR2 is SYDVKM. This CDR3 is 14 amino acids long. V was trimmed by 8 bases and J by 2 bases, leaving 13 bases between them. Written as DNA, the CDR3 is TGTGCCAGCTGGGACACACACCGCAATCAGCCCCAGCATTTT. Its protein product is CASWDTHRNQPQHF.

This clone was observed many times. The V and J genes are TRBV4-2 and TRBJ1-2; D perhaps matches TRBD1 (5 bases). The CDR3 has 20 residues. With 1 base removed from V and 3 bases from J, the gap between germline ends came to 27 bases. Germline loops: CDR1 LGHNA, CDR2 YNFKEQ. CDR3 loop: CASSQAGFSFGGSLDYGYTF. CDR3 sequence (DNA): TGTGCCAGCAGCCAAGCGGGCTTTAGCTTCGGGGGTAGCCTAGACTATGGCTACACCTTC.

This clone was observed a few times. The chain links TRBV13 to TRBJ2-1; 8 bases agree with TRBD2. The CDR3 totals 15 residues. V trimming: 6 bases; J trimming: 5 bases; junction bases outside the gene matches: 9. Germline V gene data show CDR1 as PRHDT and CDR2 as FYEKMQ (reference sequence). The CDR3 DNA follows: TGTGCCAGCAGGGGGTACTTAGCGGGACACAATGAGCAGTTCTTC. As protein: CASRGYLAGHNEQFF.

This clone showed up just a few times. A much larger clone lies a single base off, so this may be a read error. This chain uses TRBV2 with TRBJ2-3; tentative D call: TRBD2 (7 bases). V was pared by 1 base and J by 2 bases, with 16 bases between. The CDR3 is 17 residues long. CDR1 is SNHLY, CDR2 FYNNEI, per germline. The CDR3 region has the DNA TGTGCCAGCAGTGAAGAGGGGGAGGGCTCCTACACAGATACGCAGTATTTT. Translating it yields CASSEEGEGSYTDTQYF.

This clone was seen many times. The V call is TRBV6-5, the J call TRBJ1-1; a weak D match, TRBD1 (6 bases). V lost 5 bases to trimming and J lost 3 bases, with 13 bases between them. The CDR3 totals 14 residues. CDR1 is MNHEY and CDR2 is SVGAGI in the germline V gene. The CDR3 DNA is TGTGCCAGCAGTCCCTCGACAGGCTACACTGAAGCTTTCTTT. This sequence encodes CASSPSTGYTEAFF.

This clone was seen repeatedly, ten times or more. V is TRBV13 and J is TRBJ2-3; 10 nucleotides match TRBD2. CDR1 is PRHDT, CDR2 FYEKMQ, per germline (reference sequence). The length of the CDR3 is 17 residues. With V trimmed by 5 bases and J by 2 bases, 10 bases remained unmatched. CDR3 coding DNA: TGTGCCAGCAGCCCCCGGGTAGCGGGGGGTTACACAGATACGCAGTATTTT. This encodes CASSPRVAGGYTDTQYF.

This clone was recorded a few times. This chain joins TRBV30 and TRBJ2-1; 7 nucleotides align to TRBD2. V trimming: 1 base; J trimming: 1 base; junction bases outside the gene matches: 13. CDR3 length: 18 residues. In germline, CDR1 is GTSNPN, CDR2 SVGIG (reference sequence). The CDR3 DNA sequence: TGTGCCTGGAGTGGGGACGGGAGGTTAGCGGCATCCTACAATGAGCAGTTCTTC. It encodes CAWSGDGRLAASYNEQFF. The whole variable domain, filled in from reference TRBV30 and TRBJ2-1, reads SQTIHQWPATLVQPVGSPLSLECTVEGTSNPNLYWYRQAAGRGLQLLFYSVGIGQISSEVPQNLSASRPQDRQFILSSKKLLLSDSGFYLCAWSGDGRLAASYNEQFFGPGTRLTVL.

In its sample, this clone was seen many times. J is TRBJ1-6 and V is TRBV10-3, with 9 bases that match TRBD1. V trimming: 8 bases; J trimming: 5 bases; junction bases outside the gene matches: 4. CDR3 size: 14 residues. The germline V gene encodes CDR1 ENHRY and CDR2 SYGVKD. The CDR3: CAIGGTGHNSPLHF. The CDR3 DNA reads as TGTGCCATCGGGGGGACAGGGCATAATTCACCCCTCCACTTT.

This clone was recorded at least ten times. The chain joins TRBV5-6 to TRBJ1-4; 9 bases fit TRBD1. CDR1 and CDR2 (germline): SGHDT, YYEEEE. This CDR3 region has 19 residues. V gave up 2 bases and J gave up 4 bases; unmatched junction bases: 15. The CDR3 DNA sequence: TGTGCCAGCAGCTTTTGGAGTAGAAGACAGGGGGGAGATAATGAAAAACTGTTTTTT. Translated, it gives CASSFWSRRQGGDNEKLFF.

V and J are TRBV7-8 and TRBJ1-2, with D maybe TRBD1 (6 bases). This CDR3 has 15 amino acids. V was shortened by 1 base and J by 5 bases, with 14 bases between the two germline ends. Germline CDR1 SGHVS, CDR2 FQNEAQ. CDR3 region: CASSLGSRGGYGYTF. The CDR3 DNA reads TGTGCCAGCAGCTTAGGTTCCAGGGGAGGGTATGGCTACACCTTC.

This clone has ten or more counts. The CDR3 spells CSVAGTGGIKGYTF. CDR3 DNA sequence: TGCAGCGTTGCCGGGACAGGGGGCATTAAGGGCTACACCTTC. The V and J genes are TRBV29-1 and TRBJ1-2; TRBD1 matches at 12 bases. Germline V lookup: CDR1 SQVTM, CDR2 ANQGSEA. CDR3 length: 14 residues. Trimming removed 4 bases from V and 8 bases from J; junction bases left unmatched: 8.

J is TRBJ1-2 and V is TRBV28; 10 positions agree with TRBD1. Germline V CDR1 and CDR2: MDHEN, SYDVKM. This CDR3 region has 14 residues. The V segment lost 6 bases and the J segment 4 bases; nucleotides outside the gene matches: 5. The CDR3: CASRRQGAGYGYTF. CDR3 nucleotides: TGTGCCAGCAGACGACAGGGGGCAGGCTATGGCTACACCTTC.

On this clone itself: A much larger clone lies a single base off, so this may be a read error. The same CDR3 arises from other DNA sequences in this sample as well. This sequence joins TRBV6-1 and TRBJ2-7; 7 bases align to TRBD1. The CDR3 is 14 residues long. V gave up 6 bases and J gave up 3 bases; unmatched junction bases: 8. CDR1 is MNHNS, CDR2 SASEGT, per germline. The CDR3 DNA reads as TGTGCCAGCAGCAAAAACAGGGGCCACTACGAGCAGTACGTC. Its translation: CASSKNRGHYEQYV.

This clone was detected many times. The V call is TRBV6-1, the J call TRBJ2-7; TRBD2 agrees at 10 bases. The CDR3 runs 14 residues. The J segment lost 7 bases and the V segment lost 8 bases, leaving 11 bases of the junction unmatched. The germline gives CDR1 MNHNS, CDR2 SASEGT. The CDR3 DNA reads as TGTGCCAGCCATAGCCCGGGACTAGCGAGGGAGCAGTACTTC. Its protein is CASHSPGLAREQYF.

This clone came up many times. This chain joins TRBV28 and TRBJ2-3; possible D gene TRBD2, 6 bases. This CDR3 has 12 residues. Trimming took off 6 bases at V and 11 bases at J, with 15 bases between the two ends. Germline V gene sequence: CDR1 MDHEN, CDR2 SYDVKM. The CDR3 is CASRPGTDGQYF. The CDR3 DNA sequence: TGTGCCAGCAGACCAGGGACTGATGGGCAGTATTTT.

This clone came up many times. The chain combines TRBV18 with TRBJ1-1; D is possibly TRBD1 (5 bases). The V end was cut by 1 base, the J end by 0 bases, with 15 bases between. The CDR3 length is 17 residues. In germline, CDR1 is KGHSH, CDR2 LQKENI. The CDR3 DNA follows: TGTGCCAGCTCACCACTGTTCCTGGGGCAGGTGAACACTGAAGCTTTCTTT. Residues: CASSPLFLGQVNTEAFF.

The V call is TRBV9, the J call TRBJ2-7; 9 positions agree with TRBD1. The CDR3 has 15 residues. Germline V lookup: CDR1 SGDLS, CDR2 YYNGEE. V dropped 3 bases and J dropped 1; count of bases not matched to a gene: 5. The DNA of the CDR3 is TGTGCCAGCAGCGGAGGACAGGGGCCTTCCTACGAGCAGTACTTC. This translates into CASSGGQGPSYEQYF.